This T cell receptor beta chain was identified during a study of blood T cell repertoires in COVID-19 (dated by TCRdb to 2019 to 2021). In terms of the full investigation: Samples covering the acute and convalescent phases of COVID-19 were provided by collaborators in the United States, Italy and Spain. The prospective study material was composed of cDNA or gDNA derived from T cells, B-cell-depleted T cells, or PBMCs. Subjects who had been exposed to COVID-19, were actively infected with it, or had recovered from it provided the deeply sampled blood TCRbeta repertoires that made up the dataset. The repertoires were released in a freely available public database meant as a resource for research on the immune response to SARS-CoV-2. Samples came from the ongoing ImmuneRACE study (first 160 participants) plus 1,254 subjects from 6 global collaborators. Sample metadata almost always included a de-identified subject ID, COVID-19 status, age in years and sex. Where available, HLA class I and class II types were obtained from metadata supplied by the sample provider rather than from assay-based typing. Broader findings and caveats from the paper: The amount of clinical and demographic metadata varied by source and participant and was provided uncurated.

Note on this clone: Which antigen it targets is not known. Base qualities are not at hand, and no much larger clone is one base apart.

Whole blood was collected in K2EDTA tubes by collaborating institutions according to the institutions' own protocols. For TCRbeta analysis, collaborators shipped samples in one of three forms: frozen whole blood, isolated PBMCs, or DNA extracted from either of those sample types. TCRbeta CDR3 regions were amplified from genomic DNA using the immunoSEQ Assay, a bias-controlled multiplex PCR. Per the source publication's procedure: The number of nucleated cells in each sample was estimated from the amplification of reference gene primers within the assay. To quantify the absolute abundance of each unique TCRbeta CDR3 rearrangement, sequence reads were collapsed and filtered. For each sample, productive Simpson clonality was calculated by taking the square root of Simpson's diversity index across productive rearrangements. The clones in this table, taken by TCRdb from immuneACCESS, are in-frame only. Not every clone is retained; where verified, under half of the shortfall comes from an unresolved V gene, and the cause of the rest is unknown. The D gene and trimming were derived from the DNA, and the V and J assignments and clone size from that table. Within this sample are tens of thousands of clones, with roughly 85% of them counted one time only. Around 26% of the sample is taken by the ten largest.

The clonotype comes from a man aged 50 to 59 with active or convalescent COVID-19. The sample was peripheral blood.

This receptor carries the CDR3 CATSEPDRQETQYF. In nucleotides, the sequence is TGTGCCACCAGTGAGCCGGACAGGCAAGAGACCCAGTACTTC. The receptor chain draws on TRBV24-1 and TRBJ2-5; TRBD1 aligns with 7 central bases. Taken from cysteine to phenylalanine, the CDR3 has 14 residues. Here the CDR3 DNA is all that survives: 42 bases in frame from base 1. From the germline V gene, CDR1 is KGHDR and CDR2 is SFDVKD. The junction shows trimming of 4 bases on V and 2 bases on J, and the gene matches do not reach 3 bases of it.